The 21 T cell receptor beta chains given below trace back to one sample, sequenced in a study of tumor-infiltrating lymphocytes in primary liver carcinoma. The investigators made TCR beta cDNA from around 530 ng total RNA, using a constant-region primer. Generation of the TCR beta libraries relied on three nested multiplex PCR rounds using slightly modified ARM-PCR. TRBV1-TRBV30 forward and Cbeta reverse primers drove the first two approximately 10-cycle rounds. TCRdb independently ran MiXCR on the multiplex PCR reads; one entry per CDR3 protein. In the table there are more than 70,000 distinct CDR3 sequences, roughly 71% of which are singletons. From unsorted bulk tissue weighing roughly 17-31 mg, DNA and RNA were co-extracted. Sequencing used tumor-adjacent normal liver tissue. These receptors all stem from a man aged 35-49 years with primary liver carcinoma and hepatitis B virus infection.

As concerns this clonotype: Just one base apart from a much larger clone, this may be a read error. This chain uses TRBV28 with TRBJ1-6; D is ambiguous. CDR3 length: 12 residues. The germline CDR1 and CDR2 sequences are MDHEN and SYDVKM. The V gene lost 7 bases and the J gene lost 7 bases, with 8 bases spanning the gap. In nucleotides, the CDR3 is TGTGCCAGCATGGACGGGAATTCACCCCTCCACTTT. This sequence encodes CASMDGNSPLHF.

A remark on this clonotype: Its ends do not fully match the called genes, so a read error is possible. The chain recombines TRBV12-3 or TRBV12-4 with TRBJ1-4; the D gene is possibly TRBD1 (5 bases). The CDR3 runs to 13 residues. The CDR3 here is CTSCLAGTEKLFF. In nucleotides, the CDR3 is TGTACCAGCTGTTTGGCAGGGACTGAAAAACTGTTTTTT.

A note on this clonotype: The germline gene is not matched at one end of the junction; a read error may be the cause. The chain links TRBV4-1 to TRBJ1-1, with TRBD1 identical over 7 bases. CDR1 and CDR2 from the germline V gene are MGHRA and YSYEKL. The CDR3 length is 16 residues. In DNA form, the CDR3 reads TGCGCCAGGAATCGGGAGACAGGGTTAATGAACACTGAAGCCTTCTTT. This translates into CARNRETGLMNTEAFF.

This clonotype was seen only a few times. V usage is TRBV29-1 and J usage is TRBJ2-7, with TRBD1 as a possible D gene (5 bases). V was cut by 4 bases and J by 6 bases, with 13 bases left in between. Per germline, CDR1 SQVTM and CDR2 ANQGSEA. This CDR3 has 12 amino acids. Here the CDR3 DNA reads TGCAGCGTTGTGGCAGGGTCACTCGAGCAGTACTTC. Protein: CSVVAGSLEQYF.

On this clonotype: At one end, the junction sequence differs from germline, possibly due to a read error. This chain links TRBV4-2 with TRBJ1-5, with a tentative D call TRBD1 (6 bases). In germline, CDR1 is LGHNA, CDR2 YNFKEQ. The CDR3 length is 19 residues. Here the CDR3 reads CARSQGEGSGQLSNQPQHF. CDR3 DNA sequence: TGTGCCAGGAGCCAAGGGGAGGGGTCGGGACAACTCAGCAATCAGCCCCAGCATTTT.

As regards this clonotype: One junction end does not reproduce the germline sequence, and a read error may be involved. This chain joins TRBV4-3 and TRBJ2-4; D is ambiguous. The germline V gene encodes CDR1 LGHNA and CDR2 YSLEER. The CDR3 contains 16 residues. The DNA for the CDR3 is TGCGCCAGCAGTCAAGATGGCAACCTAACCAAAAACATTCAGTACTTC. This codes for CASSQDGNLTKNIQYF.

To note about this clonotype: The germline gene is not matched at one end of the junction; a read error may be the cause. This chain's CDR3 is CACQDRNEELFF. The DNA of the CDR3 is TGTGCCTGTCAGGACAGAAATGAAGAACTGTTTTTT. The chain combines TRBV30 with TRBJ1-4; possibly TRBD1 for D (6 bases). From germline, CDR1 is GTSNPN and CDR2 SVGIG (reference sequence). CDR3 length equals 12 residues.

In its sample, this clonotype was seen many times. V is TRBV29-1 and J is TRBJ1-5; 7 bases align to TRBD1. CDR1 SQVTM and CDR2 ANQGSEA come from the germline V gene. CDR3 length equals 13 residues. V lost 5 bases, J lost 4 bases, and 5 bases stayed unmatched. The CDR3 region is CSVMGQSNQPQHF. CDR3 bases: TGCAGCGTTATGGGACAGTCTAATCAGCCCCAGCATTTT.

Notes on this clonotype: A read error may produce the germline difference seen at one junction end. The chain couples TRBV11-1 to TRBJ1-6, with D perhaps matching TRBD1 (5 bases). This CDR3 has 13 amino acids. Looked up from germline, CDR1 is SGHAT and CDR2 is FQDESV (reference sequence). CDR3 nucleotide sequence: TGTGCTAGCAGCCGGACACTGGTTTCATCCCTCCACTTT. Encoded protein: CASSRTLVSSLHF.

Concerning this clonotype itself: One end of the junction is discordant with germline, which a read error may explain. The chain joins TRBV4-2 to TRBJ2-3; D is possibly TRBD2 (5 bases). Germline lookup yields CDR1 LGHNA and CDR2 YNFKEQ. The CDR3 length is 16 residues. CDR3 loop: CASSQELVPHTDTQYF. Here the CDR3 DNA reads TGTGCCAGTAGCCAAGAACTAGTGCCACACACAGATACGCAGTATTTT.

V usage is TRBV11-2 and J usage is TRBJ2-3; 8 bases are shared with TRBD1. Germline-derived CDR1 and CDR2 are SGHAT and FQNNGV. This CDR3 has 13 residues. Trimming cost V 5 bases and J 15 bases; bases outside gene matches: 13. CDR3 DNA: TGTGCCAGCAGCGACCAGGGGGCAGATACGCGATATTTT. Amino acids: CASSDQGADTRYF.

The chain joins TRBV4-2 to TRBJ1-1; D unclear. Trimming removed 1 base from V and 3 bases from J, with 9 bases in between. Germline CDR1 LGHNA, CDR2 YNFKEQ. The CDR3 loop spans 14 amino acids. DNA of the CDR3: TGTGCCAGCAGCCAAGTCCGTGTAGACACTGAAGCTTTCTTT. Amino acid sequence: CASSQVRVDTEAFF.

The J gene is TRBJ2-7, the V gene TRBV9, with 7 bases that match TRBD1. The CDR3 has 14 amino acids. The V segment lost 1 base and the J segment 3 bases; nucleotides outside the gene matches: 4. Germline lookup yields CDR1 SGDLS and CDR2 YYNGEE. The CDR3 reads CASSVTGTDYEQYF. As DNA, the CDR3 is TGTGCCAGCAGCGTAACCGGGACAGACTACGAGCAGTACTTC.

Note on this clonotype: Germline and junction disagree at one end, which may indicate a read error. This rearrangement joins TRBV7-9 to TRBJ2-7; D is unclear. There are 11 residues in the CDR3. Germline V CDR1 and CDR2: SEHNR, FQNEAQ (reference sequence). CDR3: CASSMSLEQYF. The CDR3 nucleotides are TGTGCCAGCAGCATGTCTCTTGAGCAATACTTC.

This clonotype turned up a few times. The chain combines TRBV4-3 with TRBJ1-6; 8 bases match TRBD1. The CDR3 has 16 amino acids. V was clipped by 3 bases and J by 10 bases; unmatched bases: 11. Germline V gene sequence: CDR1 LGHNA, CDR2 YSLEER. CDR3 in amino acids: CASSHLTGQGGSPLHF. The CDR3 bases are TGCGCCAGCAGCCATCTAACTGGACAGGGTGGGTCACCCCTCCACTTT.

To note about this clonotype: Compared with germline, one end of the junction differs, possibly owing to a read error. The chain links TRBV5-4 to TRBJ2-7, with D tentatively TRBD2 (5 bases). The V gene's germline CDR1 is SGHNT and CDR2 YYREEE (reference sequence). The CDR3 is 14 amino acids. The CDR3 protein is CGSSCDYRPYGQYF. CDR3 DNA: TGTGGCAGCAGCTGTGACTACAGACCTTACGGTCAGTACTTC.

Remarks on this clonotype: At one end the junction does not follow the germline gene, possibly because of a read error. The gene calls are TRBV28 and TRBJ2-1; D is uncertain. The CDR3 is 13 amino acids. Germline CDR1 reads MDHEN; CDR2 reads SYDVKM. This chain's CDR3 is CTSSPGPFNEQFF. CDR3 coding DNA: TGTACCAGCAGCCCTGGACCCTTCAATGAGCAGTTCTTC.

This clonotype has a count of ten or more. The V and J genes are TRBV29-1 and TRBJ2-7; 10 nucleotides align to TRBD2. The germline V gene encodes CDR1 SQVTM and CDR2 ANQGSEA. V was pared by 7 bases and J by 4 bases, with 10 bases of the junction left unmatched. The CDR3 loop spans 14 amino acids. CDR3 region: CSAQGLAGDYEQYF. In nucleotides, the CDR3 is TGCAGCGCCCAGGGGCTAGCGGGAGATTACGAGCAGTACTTC.

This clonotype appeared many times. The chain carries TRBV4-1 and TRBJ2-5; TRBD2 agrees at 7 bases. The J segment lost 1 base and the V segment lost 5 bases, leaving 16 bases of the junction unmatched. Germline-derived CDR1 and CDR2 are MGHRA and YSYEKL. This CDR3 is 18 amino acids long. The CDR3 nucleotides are TGCGCCAGCAGCTCTTCAGGAGGCCCCGCTAGCGGCCAAGAGACCCAGTACTTC. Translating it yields CASSSSGGPASGQETQYF.

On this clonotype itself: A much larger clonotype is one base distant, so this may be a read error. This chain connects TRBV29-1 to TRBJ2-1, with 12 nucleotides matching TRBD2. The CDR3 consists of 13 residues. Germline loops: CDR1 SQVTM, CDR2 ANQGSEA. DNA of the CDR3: TGCAGCGGGACTAGCGGGAAGCTCTATGAGCTGTTCTTC. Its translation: CSGTSGKLYELFF.

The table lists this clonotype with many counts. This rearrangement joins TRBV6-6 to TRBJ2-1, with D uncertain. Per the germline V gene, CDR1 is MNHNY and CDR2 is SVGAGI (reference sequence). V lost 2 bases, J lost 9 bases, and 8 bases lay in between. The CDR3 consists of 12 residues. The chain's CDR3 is CASSYVESEQFF. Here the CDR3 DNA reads TGTGCCAGCAGTTACGTAGAATCTGAGCAGTTCTTC.